One sample yielded the 18 T cell receptor beta chains listed below, sequenced in a study of control samples from healthy donors and cancer patients. Profiled with immunoSEQ multiplex PCR; TCRdb holds only in-frame clones, not every one. Of approximately 7,000 clones listed, more than 65% are singletons. Sequenced input: PBMCs. These TCRs come from an older man with lung cancer.

The J gene is TRBJ2-7, the V gene TRBV18, with 11 bases aligning to TRBD2. This CDR3 comprises 18 residues. After removal of 2 bases from V and 3 bases from J, the junction contained 12 bases not matched to a gene. The germline gives CDR1 KGHSH, CDR2 LQKENI. DNA of the CDR3: TGTGCCAGCTCACCATCCGAACCGGGACTAGCGGTTAGCTACGAGCAGTACTTC. This codes for CASSPSEPGLAVSYEQYF.

The chain uses TRBV18 and TRBJ1-5; the D gene is possibly TRBD1 (5 bases). The CDR3 sequence is 15 residues long. CDR1 and CDR2 from the germline V gene are KGHSH and LQKENI. With 1 base removed from V and 1 base from J, the gap between germline ends came to 8 bases. The chain's CDR3 is CASSPQQGSNQPQHF. DNA for the CDR3: TGTGCCAGCTCACCACAGCAGGGCAGCAATCAGCCCCAGCATTTT.

The chain carries TRBV6-5 and TRBJ1-1; perhaps TRBD1 as D (5 bases). The CDR3 extends over 14 amino acids. V shed 0 bases and J shed 4 bases, with 9 bases lying between them. CDR1 and CDR2 from the germline V gene are MNHEY and SVGAGI. The CDR3 DNA sequence: TGTGCCAGCAGTTACTCGATCGGGGCCACTGAAGCTTTCTTT. Its protein product is CASSYSIGATEAFF.

The chain employs TRBV11-2 and TRBJ1-6; no definite D call. Deletions cut 6 bases from V and 3 bases from J, with 9 bases between. The germline gives CDR1 SGHAT, CDR2 FQNNGV. The CDR3 is 14 residues long. The CDR3 is CASRTALYNSPLHF. The CDR3 nucleotides read TGTGCCAGCAGGACGGCCCTCTATAATTCACCCCTCCACTTT.

This chain joins TRBV9 and TRBJ2-5, with D unresolved. Per the germline V gene, CDR1 is SGDLS and CDR2 is YYNGEE. V gave up 1 base and J gave up 1 base, with 5 bases separating them. The CDR3 runs 13 residues. The CDR3 is CASSVRSQETQYF. CDR3 nucleotide sequence: TGTGCCAGCAGCGTACGGAGCCAAGAGACCCAGTACTTC.

The rearrangement uses TRBV27 and TRBJ2-1, with D possibly being TRBD1 or TRBD2 (5 bases each). CDR3 size: 15 residues. V dropped 2 bases and J dropped 0 bases, with 8 bases sitting between them. Germline V gene sequence: CDR1 MNHEY, CDR2 SMNVEV (reference sequence). DNA of the CDR3: TGTGCCAGCAGTTTAGAGGGGCACTCCTACAATGAGCAGTTCTTC. Translation gives CASSLEGHSYNEQFF.

The V call is TRBV5-5, the J call TRBJ2-1, with 7 bases that match TRBD1. Trimming at V came to 1 base and at J to 6 bases, leaving 19 bases not matched to a gene. The CDR3 runs 19 residues. Germline-derived CDR1 and CDR2 are SGHKS and YYEKEE (reference sequence). CDR3 sequence: CASSLFGRQGGVVSNEQFF. CDR3 DNA: TGTGCCAGCAGCTTGTTCGGGCGACAGGGTGGTGTTGTTAGCAATGAGCAGTTCTTC.

V gene TRBV6-2 or TRBV6-3 combines with J gene TRBJ1-6; D unclear. This CDR3 has 16 amino acids. The germline V and J ends were trimmed by 2 bases and 3 bases, with 11 bases remaining between them. The germline V gene has CDR1 MNHEY and CDR2 SVGEGT. CDR3 in DNA: TGTGCCAGCAGTTACGGGTCGCAGATCTATAATTCACCCCTCCACTTT. The encoded protein is CASSYGSQIYNSPLHF.

This rearrangement joins TRBV7-9 to TRBJ2-1, with D perhaps matching TRBD1 (6 bases). With 5 bases removed from V and 0 bases from J, the gap between germline ends came to 11 bases. Per the germline V gene, CDR1 is SEHNR and CDR2 is FQNEAQ (reference sequence). This CDR3 is 15 amino acids long. The CDR3 loop reads CASSLRTDSYNEQFF. The CDR3 nucleotides are TGTGCCAGCAGCCTACGGACAGACTCCTACAATGAGCAGTTCTTC. The full variable domain, completed using reference TRBV7-9 and TRBJ2-1, is DTGVSQNPRHKITKRGQNVTFRCDPISEHNRLYWYRQTLGQGPEFLTYFQNEAQLEKSRLLSDRFSAERPKGSFSTLEIQRTEQGDSAMYLCASSLRTDSYNEQFFGPGTRLTVL.

The chain employs TRBV6-2 or TRBV6-3 and TRBJ2-3; D is unresolved. Deletions cut 1 base from V and 6 bases from J, with 2 bases between. The CDR3 totals 11 residues. Per the germline V gene, CDR1 is MNHEY and CDR2 is SVGEGT. CDR3 sequence: CASSYWDTQYF. Here the CDR3 DNA reads TGTGCCAGCAGTTACTGGGATACGCAGTATTTT.

V usage is TRBV24-1 and J usage is TRBJ1-4; 7 bases agree with TRBD1. Trimming took 2 bases from V and 0 from J; bases not matched to a gene: 5. This CDR3 has 17 residues. CDR1 KGHDR and CDR2 SFDVKD come from the germline V gene. The CDR3: CATSDSRTGATNEKLFF. The CDR3 DNA reads as TGTGCCACCAGTGATTCAAGGACAGGCGCAACTAATGAAAAACTGTTTTTT.

This sequence joins TRBV4-1 and TRBJ2-7; D not resolved. Trimming removed 3 bases at V and 7 bases at J, with 13 bases between. Germline V gene lookup returns CDR1 MGHRA and CDR2 YSYEKL. The CDR3 consists of 13 residues. CDR3 loop: CASSQQALWEQYF. CDR3 in DNA: TGCGCCAGCAGCCAGCAAGCCCTTTGGGAGCAGTACTTC.

The rearrangement joins TRBV6-2 or TRBV6-3 to TRBJ2-7, with TRBD2 matching 12 bases. CDR1 and CDR2 from the germline V gene are MNHEY and SVGEGT. V lost 6 bases, J lost 7 bases, and 10 bases stayed unmatched. The CDR3 covers 15 residues. The CDR3 reads CASSPRLAGEDEQYF. CDR3 nucleotide sequence: TGTGCCAGCAGCCCTCGACTAGCGGGAGAGGATGAGCAGTACTTC.

This clone turned up a few times. This chain connects TRBV6-1 to TRBJ1-1; perhaps TRBD1 as D (5 bases). The germline CDR1 and CDR2 sequences are MNHNS and SASEGT. Trimming pared 3 bases from V and 2 bases from J, leaving 10 bases between. The CDR3 spans 14 residues. The DNA for the CDR3 is TGTGCCAGCAGTGAGACAGTGTTAAACACTGAAGCTTTCTTT. Amino acid sequence: CASSETVLNTEAFF.

This chain links TRBV24-1 with TRBJ2-1; D call uncertain. Germline lookup yields CDR1 KGHDR and CDR2 SFDVKD. V lost 3 bases to trimming and J lost 8 bases, with 10 bases between them. The CDR3 loop spans 13 amino acids. CDR3: CATSDQWQHEQFF. In DNA form, the CDR3 reads TGTGCCACCAGTGATCAGTGGCAACATGAGCAGTTCTTC.

This sequence joins TRBV4-1 and TRBJ2-3; 10 bases line up with TRBD1. CDR3 size: 18 residues. Trimming took 4 bases from V and 6 from J; bases not matched to a gene: 16. Germline V gene data show CDR1 as MGHRA and CDR2 as YSYEKL. The chain's CDR3 is CASSPLIRRDRGLDTQYF. The CDR3 DNA is TGCGCCAGCAGCCCCCTAATCAGGCGGGACAGGGGATTGGATACGCAGTATTTT.

The V and J genes are TRBV28 and TRBJ2-3; D not resolved. CDR1 MDHEN and CDR2 SYDVKM come from the germline V gene. The CDR3 has 12 residues. Trimming removed 3 bases from V and 8 bases from J, with 9 bases in between. The CDR3: CASSFFSSTQYF. In DNA, the CDR3 is TGTGCCAGCAGTTTCTTCTCTAGTACGCAGTATTTT.

For the CDR3, the DNA is TGTGCCAGCAGGGACAGGGGAGGGTCACCCCTCCACTTT. This gives the protein CASRDRGGSPLHF. The gene calls are TRBV5-6 and TRBJ1-6; the match to TRBD1 covers 9 bases. CDR1 is SGHDT and CDR2 is YYEEEE in the germline V gene. The CDR3 covers 13 residues. V gave up 5 bases and J gave up 10 bases; unmatched junction bases: 4.